This TCR beta chain was captured by sequencing in a study of CD8+ T cells in alopecia areata. Study outcomes and limitations: Lesional scalp displayed greater clonality than normal scalp, most notably in alopecia totalis/universalis. Mice showed clearer TCR sharing than patients did, a gap that was possibly HLA-related.

The authors extracted RNA and reverse transcribed it into cDNA as the sequencing template. TCRdb keeps only in-frame clones here, not all; method: immunoSEQ multiplex PCR. Altogether about 110,000 clones are present, around 59% being singletons, with the ten largest covering 20% to 25%. Trimming took 0 bases from V and 4 from J, leaving 2 bases between them. CDR1 and CDR2 (germline): SGHTS, YDEGEE. The CDR3 sequence is 12 residues long. For this clone: What it binds is unknown.

Sequencing used CD8+ T cells sorted from blood. This clonotype originated in a human donor in good health. The rearrangement uses TRBV5-8 and TRBJ1-5, with unresolved D. CDR3 protein: CASSLANQPQHF. The CDR3 region has the DNA TGTGCCAGCAGCTTGGCTAATCAGCCCCAGCATTTT.